This T cell receptor (beta chain) comes out of a study of blood T cell repertoires in COVID-19. Across the study: Acute and convalescent COVID-19 samples came from the United States, Italy and Spain. T cells, B-cell-depleted T cells, or PBMCs provided the cDNA or gDNA that served as material.

Data came from immunoSEQ multiplex PCR; TCRdb stores just in-frame clones and leaves some out. The repertoire includes around 120,000 clones, about 90% of them detected once, and about 8% sits in the top ten. The ends lost 5 bases at V and 1 base at J; junction bases unmatched: 8. Germline V gene lookup returns CDR1 SGHTA and CDR2 FQGNSA. CDR3 length: 15 residues. Sequenced material: peripheral blood. The chain employs TRBV7-2 and TRBJ2-7; 7 bases align to TRBD1. This TCR was sampled from a man aged 70-80 years who had recovered from COVID-19. CDR3: CASSPRTGNSYEQYF. In DNA, the CDR3 is TGTGCCAGCAGCCCGAGGACAGGAAATTCCTACGAGCAGTACTTC.